The clone carrying this T cell receptor beta chain was detected a few times. Its antigen remains unidentified. Sampled while nominally healthy, donors likely had unrecorded immune exposures. Unmatched junction bases numbered 4, after V lost 4 bases and J lost 13 bases. Germline V gene lookup returns CDR1 DFQATT and CDR2 SNEGSKA (reference sequence). CDR3 length: 10 residues. The PCR was carried out with 60 Vbeta primers and 13 Jbeta primers. Assay used: immunoSEQ multiplex PCR; TCRdb lists only in-frame clones, some missing. The top ten hold approximately 2.2% of the sample, which has under 200,000 clones, 75% to 90% seen once. The source of the sample is a study of cytomegalovirus exposure and HLA in healthy donors. Study in general: In a previous analysis, about 100 million unique TCR beta sequences were found from 150 million to 200 million T cells. Within the Caucasian-associated ancestry cluster were more than 75% of the roughly 400 genotyped donors.

Broader study findings: The study put 150 or so TCR beta chains on its list as cytomegalovirus-associated.

Input material: PBMCs. This receptor was obtained from a male donor in good health and CMV-seronegative. The chain has TRBV20-1 and TRBJ2-1; 7 positions match TRBD1. The DNA for the CDR3 is TGCAGTGCTAACCGACAGGGCCAGTTCTTC. It codes for CSANRQGQFF.